The source of this T cell receptor (beta chain) is a study of T-cell reconstitution after alpha-beta-depleted transplantation in children. The CDR3 loop spans 15 amino acids. V lost 0 bases, J lost 2 bases, and 8 bases lay in between. CDR1 is MNHEY and CDR2 is SMNVEV in the germline V gene (reference sequence). As it was prepared, the TCRbeta library received unique molecular identifiers. One entry per CDR3 protein, called by TCRdb with MiXCR from the PCR reads. Counted here are hundreds of thousands of distinct CDR3 sequences, approximately 12% occurring once; the ten biggest clones make up over 2.5%. This clonotype was counted at least ten times.

V usage is TRBV27 and J usage is TRBJ1-5, with D possibly matching TRBD1 (6 bases). The receptor was derived from a human donor who donated a stem cell graft to a child with acute lymphoblastic leukemia. Sample: PBMCs from the stem cell graft donor, taken from the stem cell graft. CDR3 bases: TGTGCCAGCAGTTTATCCGCAGGGGGCAATCAGCCCCAGCATTTT. It yields the protein CASSLSAGGNQPQHF.